This TCR beta chain is drawn from a study of T cell repertoires in cytomegalovirus infection. Study details: Public TCR beta signatures marked donors with CMV infection and the matching HLA.

TCRdb analysed the reads with MiXCR anew, one entry per CDR3 protein. Of hundreds of thousands of distinct CDR3 sequences in the sample, over 25% were seen once. Findings and limits, study-wide: The ex vivo response was dominated by HLA-C-restricted CMV-specific TCR beta clonotypes.

Worth noting for this clonotype: Its antigen remains unidentified.

V was clipped by 6 bases and J by 7 bases; unmatched bases: 5. Germline CDR1 reads SNHLY; CDR2 reads FYNNEI. This CDR3 region has 15 residues. The source of this sequence is a human donor in good health (CMV status not recorded). Some clones in this sample may be carry-over from other donors' samples. This material consisted of cultured CD8+ T cells from PBMCs, taken from culture after CMV antigen stimulation. The chain has TRBV2 and TRBJ2-2; the match to TRBD2 covers 13 bases. The CDR3 DNA follows: TGTGCCAGCAGCCCGGGACTAGCGGGGATCGGGGAGCTGTTTTTT. Translated, it gives CASSPGLAGIGELFF.